The 5 T cell receptor beta chains given below trace back to one sample, sequenced in a study of blood T cells in healthy people across ages. Primed by a sample-barcoded 5' primer and a J-beta primer mix, a second PCR proceeded for about 7 to 11 cycles. TCRdb fed the 5' RACE reads into MiXCR, producing one record per CDR3 protein. The sample includes under 1,000,000 distinct CDR3 sequences, 36% of them seen just once. The sample consisted of blood. All receptors derive from a man in his late teens or twenties in good health.

The V gene is TRBV6-2 or TRBV6-3, the J gene TRBJ2-7, with a tentative D call TRBD1 (5 bases). Trimming removed 0 bases at V and 0 bases at J, with 18 bases between. The CDR3 consists of 18 residues. CDR1 is MNHEY and CDR2 is SVGEGT in the germline V gene. DNA for the CDR3: TGTGCCAGCAGTTACTCGAGGCAGAGCCAAAGGGGCTCCTACGAGCAGTACTTC. This encodes CASSYSRQSQRGSYEQYF.

The chain recombines TRBV27 with TRBJ2-4, with D tentatively TRBD1 or TRBD2 (5 bases each). This CDR3 is built from 15 residues. Trimming stripped 7 bases from V and 13 bases from J, with 26 bases between. Looked up from germline, CDR1 is MNHEY and CDR2 is SMNVEV (reference sequence). CDR3 in DNA: TGTGCCAGCACGACCCGGGCAGGGTCACGAAGGGAGCAGTACTTC. Its translation: CASTTRAGSRREQYF.

This clonotype was detected ten times or more. V usage is TRBV9 and J usage is TRBJ2-1; D may be TRBD2 (6 bases). The CDR3 is 15 residues long. Germline V gene data show CDR1 as SGDLS and CDR2 as YYNGEE. V was pared by 3 bases and J by 1 base, with 11 bases between. The DNA of the CDR3 is TGTGCCAGCAGCGATTCCGGGACTTCCTACAATGAGCAGTTCTTC. Residues: CASSDSGTSYNEQFF.

V usage is TRBV29-1 and J usage is TRBJ2-3; perhaps D is TRBD1 or TRBD2 (5 bases each). In germline, CDR1 is SQVTM, CDR2 ANQGSEA. Trimming took off 2 bases at V and 5 bases at J, with 8 bases between the two ends. The CDR3 is 12 amino acids. The CDR3 coding sequence is TGCAGCGTTGAATTTGGGGGAGATACGCAGTATTTT. Its translation: CSVEFGGDTQYF.

A single count supports this clonotype. The chain uses TRBV20-1 and TRBJ2-7; D is uncertain. The CDR3 is made up of 15 amino acids. V was shortened by 7 bases and J by 1 base, with 20 bases between the two germline ends. CDR1 DFQATT and CDR2 SNEGSKA come from the germline V gene (reference sequence). In nucleotides, the CDR3 is TGCAGTGGCGTCCGGTTGGTGACTCAGTCCTACGAGCAGTACTTC. It specifies CSGVRLVTQSYEQYF.